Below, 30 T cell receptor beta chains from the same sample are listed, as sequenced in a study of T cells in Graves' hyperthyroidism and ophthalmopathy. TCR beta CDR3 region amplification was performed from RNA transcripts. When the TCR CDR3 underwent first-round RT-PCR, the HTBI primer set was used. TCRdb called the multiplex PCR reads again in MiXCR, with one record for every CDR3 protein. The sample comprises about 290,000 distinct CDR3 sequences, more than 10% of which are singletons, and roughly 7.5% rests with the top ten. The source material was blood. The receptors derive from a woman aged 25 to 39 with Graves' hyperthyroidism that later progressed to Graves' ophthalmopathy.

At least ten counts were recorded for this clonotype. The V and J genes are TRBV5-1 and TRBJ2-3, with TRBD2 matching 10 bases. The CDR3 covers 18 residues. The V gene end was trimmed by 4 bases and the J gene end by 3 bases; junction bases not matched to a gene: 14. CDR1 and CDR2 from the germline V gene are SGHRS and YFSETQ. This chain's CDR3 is CASSAGPGRTSGTDTQYF. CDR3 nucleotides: TGCGCCAGCAGCGCGGGCCCAGGGCGGACTAGCGGAACAGATACGCAGTATTTT. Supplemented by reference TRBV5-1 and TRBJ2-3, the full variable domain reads KAGVTQTPRYLIKTRGQQVTLSCSPISGHRSVSWYQQTPGQGLQFLFEYFSETQRNKGNFPGRFSGRQFSNSRSEMNVSTLELGDSALYLCASSAGPGRTSGTDTQYFGPGTRLTVL.

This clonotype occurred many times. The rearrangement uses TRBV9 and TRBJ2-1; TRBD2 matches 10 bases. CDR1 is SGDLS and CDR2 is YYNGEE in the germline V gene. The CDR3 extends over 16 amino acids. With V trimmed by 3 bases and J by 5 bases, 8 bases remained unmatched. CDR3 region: CASSGPLAGDNNEQFF. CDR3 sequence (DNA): TGTGCCAGCAGCGGGCCCCTAGCGGGAGATAACAATGAGCAGTTCTTC.

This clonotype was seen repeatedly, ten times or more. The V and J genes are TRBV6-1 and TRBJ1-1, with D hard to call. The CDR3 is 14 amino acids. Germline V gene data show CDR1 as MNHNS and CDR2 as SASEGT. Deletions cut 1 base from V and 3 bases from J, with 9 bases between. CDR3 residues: CASSEGIWDTEAFF. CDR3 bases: TGTGCCAGCAGTGAAGGCATATGGGACACTGAAGCTTTCTTT.

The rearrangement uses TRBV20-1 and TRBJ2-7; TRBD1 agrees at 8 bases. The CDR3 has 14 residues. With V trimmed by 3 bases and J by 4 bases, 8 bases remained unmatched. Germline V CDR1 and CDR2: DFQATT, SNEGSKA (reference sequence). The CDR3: CSASEARGQYEQYF. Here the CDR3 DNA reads TGCAGTGCTAGCGAGGCCAGGGGGCAGTACGAGCAGTACTTC.

The CDR3 nucleotides are TGTGCCAGTAGTACAAGCGGAGGGGGCGGGGATACGCAGTATTTT. It codes for CASSTSGGGGDTQYF. This sequence joins TRBV19 and TRBJ2-3; a possible D gene is TRBD1 (7 bases). Trimming shortened V by 4 bases and J by 6 bases, and 17 bases separated the two germline ends. The CDR3 sequence is 15 residues long. Looked up from germline, CDR1 is LNHDA and CDR2 is SQIVND (reference sequence).

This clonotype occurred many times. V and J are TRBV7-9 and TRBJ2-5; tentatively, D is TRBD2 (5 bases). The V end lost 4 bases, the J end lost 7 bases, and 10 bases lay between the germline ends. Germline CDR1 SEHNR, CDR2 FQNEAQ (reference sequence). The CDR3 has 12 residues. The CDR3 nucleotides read TGTGCCAGCAGCTGGGAGCTCGGGACCCAGTACTTC. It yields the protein CASSWELGTQYF.

Written as DNA, the CDR3 is TGTGCCAGCGTTGGGGGAGGAGGCTACGAGCAGTACTTC. This encodes CASVGGGGYEQYF. The V gene is TRBV6-2 or TRBV6-3, the J gene TRBJ2-7; a possible D gene is TRBD2 (6 bases). CDR1 and CDR2 (germline): MNHEY, SVGEGT. Trimming removed 8 bases at V and 3 bases at J, with 14 bases between. This CDR3 has 13 residues.

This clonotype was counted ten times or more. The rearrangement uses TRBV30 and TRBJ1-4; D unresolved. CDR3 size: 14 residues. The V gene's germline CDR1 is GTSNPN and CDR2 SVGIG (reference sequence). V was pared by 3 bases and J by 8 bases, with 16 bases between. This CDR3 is CAWSGSDPREKLFF. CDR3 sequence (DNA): TGTGCCTGGAGCGGTTCGGACCCTAGAGAAAAACTGTTTTTT.

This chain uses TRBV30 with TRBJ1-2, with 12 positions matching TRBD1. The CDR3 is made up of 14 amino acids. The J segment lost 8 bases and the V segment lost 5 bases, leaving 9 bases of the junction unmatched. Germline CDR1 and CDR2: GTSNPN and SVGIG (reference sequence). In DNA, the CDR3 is TGTGCCTGGGTGGGGACAGGGGGCCAAAAGGGCTACACCTTC. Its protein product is CAWVGTGGQKGYTF.

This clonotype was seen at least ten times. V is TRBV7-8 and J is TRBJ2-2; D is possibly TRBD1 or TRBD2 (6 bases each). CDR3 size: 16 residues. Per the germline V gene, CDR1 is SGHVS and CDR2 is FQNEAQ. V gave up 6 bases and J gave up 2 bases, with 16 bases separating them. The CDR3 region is CASRKGGTSNTGELFF. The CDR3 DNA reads TGTGCCAGCAGGAAAGGGGGGACTTCCAACACCGGGGAGCTGTTTTTT.

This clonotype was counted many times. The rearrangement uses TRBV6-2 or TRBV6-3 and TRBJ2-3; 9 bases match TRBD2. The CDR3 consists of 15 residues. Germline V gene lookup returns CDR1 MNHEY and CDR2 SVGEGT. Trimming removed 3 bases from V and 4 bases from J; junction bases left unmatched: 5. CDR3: CASSYTLAGSDTQYF. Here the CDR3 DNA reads TGTGCCAGCAGTTATACCCTAGCGGGATCAGATACGCAGTATTTT.

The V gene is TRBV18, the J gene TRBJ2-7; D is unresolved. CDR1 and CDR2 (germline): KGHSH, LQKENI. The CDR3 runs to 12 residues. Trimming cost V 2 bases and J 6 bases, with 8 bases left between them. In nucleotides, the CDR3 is TGTGCCAGCTCACCAGGGCCTCTCGAGCAGTACTTC. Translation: CASSPGPLEQYF.

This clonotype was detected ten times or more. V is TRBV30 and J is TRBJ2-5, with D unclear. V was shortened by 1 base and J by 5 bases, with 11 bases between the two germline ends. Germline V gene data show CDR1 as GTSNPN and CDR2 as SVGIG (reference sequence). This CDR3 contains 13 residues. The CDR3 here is CAWSATGSETQYF. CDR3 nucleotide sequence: TGTGCCTGGAGTGCCACCGGGTCGGAGACCCAGTACTTC.

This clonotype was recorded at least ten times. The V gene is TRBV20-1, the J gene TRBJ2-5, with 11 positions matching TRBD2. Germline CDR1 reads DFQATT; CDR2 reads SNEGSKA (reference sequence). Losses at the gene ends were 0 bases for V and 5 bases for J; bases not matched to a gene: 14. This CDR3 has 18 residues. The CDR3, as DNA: TGCAGTGCTAGAGAGGTGGGGGGGCTAGCGGGAGGAGGCGAGACCCAGTACTTC. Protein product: CSAREVGGLAGGGETQYF.

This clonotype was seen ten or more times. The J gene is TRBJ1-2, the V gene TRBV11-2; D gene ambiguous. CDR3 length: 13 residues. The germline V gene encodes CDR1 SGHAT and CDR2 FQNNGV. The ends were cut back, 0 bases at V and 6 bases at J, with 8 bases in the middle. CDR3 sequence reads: CASSLESRDGYTF. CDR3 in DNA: TGTGCCAGCAGCTTAGAAAGCCGGGATGGCTACACCTTC.

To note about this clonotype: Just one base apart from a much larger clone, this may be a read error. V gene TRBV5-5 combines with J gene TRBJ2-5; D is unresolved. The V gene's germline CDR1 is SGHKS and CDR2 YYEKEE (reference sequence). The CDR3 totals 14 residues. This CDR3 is CASSLEDIQGTQYF. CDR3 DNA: TGTGCCAGCAGCTTGGAGGATATCCAAGGGACCCAGTACTTC.

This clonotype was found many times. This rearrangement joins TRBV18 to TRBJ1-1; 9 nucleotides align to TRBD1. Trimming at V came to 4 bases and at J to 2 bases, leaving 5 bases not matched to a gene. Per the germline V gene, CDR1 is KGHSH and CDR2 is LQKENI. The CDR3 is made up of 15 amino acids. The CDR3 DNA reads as TGTGCCAGCTCACGGACAGGGGCGGAAAACACTGAAGCTTTCTTT. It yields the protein CASSRTGAENTEAFF.

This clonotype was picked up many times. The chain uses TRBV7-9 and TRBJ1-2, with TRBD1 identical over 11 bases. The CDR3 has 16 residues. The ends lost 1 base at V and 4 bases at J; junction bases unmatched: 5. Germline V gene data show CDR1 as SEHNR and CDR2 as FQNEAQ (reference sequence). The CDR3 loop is CASSLGKDRGPYGYTF. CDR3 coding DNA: TGTGCCAGCAGCTTAGGGAAGGACAGGGGGCCCTATGGCTACACCTTC.

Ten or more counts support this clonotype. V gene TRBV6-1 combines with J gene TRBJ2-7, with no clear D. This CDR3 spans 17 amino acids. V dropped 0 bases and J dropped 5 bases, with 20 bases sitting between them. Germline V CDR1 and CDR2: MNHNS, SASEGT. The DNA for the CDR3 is TGTGCCAGCAGTGAAGCGCTTCAGGACGTCCTCTTTCACGAGCAGTACTTC. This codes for CASSEALQDVLFHEQYF.

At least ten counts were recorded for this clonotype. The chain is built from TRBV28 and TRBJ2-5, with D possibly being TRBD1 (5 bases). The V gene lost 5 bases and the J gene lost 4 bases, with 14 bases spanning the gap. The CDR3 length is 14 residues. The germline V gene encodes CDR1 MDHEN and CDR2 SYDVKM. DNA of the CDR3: TGTGCCAGCAGTGAAAAGGGGTGGGGAGAGACCCAGTACTTC. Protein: CASSEKGWGETQYF.

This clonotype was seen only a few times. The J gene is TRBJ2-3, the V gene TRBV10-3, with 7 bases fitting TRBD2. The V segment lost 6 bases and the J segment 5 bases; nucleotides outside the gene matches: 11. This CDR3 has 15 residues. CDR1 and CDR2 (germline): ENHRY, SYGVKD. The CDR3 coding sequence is TGTGCCATCAGCCTGGGGGGGGGACCGGGAGATACGCAGTATTTT. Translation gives CAISLGGGPGDTQYF.

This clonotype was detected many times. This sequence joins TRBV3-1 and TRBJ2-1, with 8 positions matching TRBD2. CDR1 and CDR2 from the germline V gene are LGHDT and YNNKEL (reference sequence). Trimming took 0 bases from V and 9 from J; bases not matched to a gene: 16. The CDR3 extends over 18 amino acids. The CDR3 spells CASSQDSVGTRRSVEQFF. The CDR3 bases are TGTGCCAGCAGCCAAGATAGCGTTGGGACTAGGAGGAGTGTTGAGCAGTTCTTC.

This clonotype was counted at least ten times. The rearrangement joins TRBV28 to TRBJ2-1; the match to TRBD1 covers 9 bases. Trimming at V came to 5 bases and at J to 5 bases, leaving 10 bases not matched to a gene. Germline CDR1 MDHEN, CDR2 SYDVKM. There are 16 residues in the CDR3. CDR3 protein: CASSRSGQGEDNEQFF. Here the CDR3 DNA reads TGTGCCAGCAGTCGGTCGGGACAGGGCGAGGACAATGAGCAGTTCTTC.

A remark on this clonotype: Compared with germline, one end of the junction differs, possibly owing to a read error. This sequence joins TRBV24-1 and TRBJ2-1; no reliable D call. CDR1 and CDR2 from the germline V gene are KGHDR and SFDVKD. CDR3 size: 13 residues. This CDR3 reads CASSPPAGHEQFF. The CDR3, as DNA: TGTGCCTCCAGTCCCCCGGCTGGGCATGAGCAGTTCTTC.

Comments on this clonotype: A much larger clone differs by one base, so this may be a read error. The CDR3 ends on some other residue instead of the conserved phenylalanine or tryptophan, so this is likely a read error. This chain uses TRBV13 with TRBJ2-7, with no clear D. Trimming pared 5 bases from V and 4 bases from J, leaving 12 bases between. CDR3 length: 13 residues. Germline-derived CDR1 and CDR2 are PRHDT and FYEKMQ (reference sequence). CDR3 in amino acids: CASSPSTGYEQYL. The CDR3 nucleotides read TGTGCCAGCAGCCCTTCAACCGGATACGAGCAGTACCTC.

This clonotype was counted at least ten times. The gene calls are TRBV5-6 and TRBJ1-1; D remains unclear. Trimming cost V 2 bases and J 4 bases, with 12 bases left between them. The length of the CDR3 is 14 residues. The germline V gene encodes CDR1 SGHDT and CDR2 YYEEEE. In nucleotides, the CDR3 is TGTGCCAGCAGCTTAAGGGAGGGAGGCACTGAAGCTTTCTTT. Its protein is CASSLREGGTEAFF.

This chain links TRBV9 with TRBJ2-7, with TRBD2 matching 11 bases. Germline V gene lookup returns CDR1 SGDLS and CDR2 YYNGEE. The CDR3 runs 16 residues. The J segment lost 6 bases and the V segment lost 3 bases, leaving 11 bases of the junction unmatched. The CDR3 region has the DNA TGTGCCAGCAGCGCCAAGACTAGCGGGACGCCTTTCGAGCAGTACTTC. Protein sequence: CASSAKTSGTPFEQYF. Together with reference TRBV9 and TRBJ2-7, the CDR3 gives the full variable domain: DSGVTQTPKHLITATGQRVTLRCSPRSGDLSVYWYQQSLDQGLQFLIQYYNGEERAKGNILERFSAQQFPDLHSELNLSSLELGDSALYFCASSAKTSGTPFEQYFGPGTRLTVT.

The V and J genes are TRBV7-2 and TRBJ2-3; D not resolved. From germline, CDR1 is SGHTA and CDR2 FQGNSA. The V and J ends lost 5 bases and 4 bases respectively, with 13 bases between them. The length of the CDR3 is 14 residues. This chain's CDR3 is CASSPPRWADTQYF. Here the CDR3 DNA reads TGTGCCAGCAGCCCTCCAAGGTGGGCAGATACGCAGTATTTT.

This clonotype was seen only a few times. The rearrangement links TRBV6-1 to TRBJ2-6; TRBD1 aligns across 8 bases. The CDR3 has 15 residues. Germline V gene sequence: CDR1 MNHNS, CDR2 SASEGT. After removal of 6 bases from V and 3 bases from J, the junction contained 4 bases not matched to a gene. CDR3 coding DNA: TGTGCCAGCAGGGACAGGGACTTTGGGGCCAACGTCCTGACTTTC. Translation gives CASRDRDFGANVLTF.

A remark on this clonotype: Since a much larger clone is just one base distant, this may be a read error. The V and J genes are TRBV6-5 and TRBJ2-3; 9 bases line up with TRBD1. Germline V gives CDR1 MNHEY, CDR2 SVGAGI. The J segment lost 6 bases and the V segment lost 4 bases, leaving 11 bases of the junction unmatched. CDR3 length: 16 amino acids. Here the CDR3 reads CASSSLATGGGDTQYF. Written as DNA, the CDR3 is TGTGCCAGCAGTTCCCTGGCGACAGGGGGTGGTGATACGCAGTATTTT.